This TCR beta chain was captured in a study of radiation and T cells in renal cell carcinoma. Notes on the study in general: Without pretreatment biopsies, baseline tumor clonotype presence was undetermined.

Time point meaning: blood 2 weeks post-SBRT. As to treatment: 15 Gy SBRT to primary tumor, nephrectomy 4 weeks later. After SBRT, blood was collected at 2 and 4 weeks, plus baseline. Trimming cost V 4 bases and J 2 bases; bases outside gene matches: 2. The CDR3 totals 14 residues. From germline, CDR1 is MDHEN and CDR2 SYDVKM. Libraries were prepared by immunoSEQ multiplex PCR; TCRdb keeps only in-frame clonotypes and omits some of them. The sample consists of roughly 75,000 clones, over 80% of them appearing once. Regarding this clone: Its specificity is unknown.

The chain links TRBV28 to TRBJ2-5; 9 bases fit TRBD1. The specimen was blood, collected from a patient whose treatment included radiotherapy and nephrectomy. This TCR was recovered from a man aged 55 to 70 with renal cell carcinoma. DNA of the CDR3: TGTGCCAGCAGTTCGACAGGGGGGCAAGAGACCCAGTACTTC. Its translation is CASSSTGGQETQYF.